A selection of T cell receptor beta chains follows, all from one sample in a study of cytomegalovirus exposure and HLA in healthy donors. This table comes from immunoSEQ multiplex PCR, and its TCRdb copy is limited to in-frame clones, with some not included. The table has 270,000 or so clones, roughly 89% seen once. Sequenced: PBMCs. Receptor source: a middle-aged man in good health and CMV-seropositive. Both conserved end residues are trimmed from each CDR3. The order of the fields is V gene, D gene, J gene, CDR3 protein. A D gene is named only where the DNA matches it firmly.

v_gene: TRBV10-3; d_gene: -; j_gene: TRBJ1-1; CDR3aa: AISDWAGYTEAF
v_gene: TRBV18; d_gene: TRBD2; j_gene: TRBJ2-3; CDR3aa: ASSPRMVAGIGGTDTQY
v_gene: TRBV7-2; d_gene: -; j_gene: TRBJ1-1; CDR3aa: ASSAHGGGGVWVTEAF
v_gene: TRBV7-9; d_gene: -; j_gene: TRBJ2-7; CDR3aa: ASSSATSDEQY
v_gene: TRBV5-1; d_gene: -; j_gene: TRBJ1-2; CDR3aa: ASSSDGDYGYT
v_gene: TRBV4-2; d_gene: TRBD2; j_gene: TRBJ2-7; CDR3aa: ASSLAGRGSYEQY
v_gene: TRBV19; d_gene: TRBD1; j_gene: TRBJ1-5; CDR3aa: ASSPRGFSGQPQH
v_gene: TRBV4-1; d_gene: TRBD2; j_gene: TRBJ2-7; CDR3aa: ASSQVAGSAYEQY
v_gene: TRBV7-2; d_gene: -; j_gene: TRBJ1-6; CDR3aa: ASSLAWRDSPLH
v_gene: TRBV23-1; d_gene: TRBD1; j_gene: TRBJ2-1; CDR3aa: ASSRAGTGRCNEQF
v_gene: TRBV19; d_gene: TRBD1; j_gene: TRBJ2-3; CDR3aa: ASSFDRDTDTQY
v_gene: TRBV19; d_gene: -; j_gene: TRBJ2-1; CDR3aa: ASSMVGGFGEQF
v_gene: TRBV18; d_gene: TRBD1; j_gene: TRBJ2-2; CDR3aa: ASSPGQHTGELF
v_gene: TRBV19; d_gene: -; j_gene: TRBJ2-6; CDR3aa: ASSIGGSGANVLT
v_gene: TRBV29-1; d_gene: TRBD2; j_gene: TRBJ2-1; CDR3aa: SPLTSTNEQF
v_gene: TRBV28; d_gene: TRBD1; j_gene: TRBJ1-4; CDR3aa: ASSPRDRANEKLF
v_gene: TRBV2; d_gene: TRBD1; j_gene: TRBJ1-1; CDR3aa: ASRGQGNTEAF
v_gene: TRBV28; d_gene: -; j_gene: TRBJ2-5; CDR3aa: ASGIIQETIETQY
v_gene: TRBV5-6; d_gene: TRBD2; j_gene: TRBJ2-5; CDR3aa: ASIWNGRPQGTQY
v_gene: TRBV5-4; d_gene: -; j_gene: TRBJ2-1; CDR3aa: ASSLAGVIYNEQF
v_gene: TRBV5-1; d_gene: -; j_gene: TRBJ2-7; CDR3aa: ASSLALDEQY
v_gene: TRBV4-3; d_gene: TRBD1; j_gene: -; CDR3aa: ASSQDSGQVSYEQY
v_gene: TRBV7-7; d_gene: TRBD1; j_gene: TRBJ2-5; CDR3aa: ASSPGTGLETQY
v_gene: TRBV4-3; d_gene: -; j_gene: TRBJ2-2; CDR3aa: ASSQAKVLGKNTGELF
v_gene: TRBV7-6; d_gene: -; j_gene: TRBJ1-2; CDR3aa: ASSATGANYGYT
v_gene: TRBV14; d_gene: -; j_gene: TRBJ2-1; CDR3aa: ASSLGVRAYNEQF
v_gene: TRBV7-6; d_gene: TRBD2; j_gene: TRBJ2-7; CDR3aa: ASSLAAGGRPEQY
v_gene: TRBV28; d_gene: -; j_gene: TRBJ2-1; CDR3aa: ASSLYPGREEQF
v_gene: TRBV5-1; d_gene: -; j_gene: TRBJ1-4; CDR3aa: ASSFTATNEKLF
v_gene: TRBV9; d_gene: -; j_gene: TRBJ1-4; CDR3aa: ASSALDSPTNEKLF
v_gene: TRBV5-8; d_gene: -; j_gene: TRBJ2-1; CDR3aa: ASSPGTLEGYNEQF
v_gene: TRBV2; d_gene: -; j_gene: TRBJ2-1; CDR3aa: ASSPGRSYNEQF
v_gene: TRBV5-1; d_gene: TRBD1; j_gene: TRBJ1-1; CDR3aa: ASSVTGTEFTEAF
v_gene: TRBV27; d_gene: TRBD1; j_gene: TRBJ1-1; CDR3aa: ASSSNRGREPEAF
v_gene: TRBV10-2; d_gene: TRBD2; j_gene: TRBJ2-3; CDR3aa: ASSVAGRATDTQY
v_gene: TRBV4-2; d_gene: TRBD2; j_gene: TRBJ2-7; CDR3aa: ASSRIGTRRYESSYEQY
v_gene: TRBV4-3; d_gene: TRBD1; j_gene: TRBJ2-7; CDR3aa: ASSQDGDRGLYEQY
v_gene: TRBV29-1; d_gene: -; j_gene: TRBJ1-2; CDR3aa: SVEVFRAEGYT
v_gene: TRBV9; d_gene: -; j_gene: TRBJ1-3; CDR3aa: ASTQGAGLSGNTIY
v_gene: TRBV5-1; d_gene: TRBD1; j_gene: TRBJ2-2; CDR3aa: ASSSTGIAGELF
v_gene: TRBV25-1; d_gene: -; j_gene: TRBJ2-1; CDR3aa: ASSDPRTGLNEQF
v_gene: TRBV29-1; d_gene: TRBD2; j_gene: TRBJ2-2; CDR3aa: SVGSSGIGELF
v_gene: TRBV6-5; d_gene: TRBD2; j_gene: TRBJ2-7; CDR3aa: ASSSGTSGNEQY
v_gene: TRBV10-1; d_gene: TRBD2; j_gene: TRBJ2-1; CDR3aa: ASSESLVAGGEQF
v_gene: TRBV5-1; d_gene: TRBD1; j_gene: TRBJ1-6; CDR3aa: ASSLAGTGVSPLH
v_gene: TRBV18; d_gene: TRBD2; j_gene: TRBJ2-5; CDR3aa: ASSPRLAGGRRLETQY
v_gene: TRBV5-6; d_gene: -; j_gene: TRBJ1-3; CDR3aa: ASSLWGRSGNTIY
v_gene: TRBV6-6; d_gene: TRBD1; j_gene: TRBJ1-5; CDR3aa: ASSYGTGGQPQH
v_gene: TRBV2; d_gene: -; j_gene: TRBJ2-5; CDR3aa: ASSERGSAEETQY
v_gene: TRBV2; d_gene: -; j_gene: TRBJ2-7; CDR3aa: ASNARSYEQY
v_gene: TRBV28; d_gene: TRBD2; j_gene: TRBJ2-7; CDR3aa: ASSWVPGLADYEQY
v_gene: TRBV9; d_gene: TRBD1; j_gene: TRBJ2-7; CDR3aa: ASSASTGQGYEQY
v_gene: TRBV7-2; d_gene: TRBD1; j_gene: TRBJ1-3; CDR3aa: ASSYLDRDSNTIY
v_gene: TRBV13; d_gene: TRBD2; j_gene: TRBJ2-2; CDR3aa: ASSSGTSGRASNTGELF
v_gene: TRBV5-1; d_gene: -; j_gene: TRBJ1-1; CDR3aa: ASTTGGENTEAF
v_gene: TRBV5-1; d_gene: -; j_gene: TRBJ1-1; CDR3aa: ASSLDPSGAEAF
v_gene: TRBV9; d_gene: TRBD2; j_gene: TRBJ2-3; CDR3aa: ASATGGPHTDTQY
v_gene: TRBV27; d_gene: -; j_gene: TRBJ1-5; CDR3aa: ASSFLVGARNQPQH
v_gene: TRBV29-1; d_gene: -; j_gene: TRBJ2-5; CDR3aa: SVEGARQAQY